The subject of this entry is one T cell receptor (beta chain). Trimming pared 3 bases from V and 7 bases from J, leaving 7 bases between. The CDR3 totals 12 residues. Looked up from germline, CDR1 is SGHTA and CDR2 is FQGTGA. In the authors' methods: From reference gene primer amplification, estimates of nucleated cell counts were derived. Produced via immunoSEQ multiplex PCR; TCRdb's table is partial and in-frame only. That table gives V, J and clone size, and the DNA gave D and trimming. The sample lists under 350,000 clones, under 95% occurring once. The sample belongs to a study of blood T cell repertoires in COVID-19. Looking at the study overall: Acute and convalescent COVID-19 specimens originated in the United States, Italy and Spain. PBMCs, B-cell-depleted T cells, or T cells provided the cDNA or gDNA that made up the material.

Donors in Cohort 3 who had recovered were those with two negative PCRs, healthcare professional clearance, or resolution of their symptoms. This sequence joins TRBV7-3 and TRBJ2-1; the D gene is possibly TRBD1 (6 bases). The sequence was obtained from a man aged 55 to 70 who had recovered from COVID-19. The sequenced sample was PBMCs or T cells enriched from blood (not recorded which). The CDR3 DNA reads TGTGCCAGCAGCTTGGGGGCGAATGAGCAGTTCTTC. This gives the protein CASSLGANEQFF.